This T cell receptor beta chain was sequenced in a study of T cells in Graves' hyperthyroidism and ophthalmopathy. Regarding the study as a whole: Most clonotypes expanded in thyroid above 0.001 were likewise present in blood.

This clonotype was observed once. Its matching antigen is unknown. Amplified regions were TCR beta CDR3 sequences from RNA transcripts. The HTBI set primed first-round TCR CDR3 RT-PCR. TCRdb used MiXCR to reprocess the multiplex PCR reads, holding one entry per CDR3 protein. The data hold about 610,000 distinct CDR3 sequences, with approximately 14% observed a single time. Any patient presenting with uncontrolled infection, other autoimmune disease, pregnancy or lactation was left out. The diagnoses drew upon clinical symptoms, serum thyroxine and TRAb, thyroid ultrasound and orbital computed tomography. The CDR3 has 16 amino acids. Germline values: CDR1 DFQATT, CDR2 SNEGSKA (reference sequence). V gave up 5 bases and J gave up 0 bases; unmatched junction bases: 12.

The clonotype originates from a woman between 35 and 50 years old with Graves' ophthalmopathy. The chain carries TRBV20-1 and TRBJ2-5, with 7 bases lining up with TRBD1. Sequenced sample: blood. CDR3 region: CSAGLRDRPYQETQYF. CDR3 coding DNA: TGCAGTGCTGGCCTCCGGGACAGACCGTACCAAGAGACCCAGTACTTC.